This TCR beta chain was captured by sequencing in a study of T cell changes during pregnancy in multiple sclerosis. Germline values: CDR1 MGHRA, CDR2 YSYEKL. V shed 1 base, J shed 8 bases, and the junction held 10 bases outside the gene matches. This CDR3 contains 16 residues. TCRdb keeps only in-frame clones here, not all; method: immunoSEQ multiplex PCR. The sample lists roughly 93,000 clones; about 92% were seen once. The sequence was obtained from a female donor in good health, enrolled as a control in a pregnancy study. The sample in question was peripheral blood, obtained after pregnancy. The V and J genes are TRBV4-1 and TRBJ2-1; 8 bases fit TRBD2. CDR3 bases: TGCGCCAGCAGCCAAGCCCCCCCCGGGGGGGGCGATGAGCAGTTCTTC. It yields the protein CASSQAPPGGGDEQFF.